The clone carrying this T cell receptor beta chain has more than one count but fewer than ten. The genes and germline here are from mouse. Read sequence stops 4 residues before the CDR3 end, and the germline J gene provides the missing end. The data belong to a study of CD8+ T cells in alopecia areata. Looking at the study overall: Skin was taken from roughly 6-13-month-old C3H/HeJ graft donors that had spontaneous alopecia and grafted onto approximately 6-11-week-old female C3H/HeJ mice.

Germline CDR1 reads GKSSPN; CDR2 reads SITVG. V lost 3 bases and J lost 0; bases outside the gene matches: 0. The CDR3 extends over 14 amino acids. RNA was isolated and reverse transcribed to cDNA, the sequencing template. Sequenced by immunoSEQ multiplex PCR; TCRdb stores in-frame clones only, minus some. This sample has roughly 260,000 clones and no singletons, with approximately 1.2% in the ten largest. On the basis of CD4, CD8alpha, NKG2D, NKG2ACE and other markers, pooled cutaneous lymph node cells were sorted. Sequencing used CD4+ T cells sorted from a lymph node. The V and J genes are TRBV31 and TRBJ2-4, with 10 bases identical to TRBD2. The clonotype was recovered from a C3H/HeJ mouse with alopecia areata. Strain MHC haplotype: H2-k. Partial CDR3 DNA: TGTGCCTGGAGACTGGGGGGGAGTCAAAAC. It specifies CAWRLGGSQN. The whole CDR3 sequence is CAWRLGGSQNTLYF.